This T cell receptor beta chain was sequenced for a study of blood T cell repertoires in COVID-19. From germline, CDR1 is SNHLY and CDR2 FYNNEI. The CDR3 length is 15 residues. V trimming: 5 bases; J trimming: 2 bases; junction bases outside the gene matches: 4. Participants in the exposed group had met a COVID-19 case in the 2 weeks before joining the study. Assay: immunoSEQ multiplex PCR; the TCRdb copy retains only in-frame clones and omits some. This table holds a few hundred thousand clones, about 88% found once. This TCR came from a woman between 18 and 29 years old who had been exposed to COVID-19. The sequencing sample was made of PBMCs or T cells enriched from blood (not recorded which). The V call is TRBV2, the J call TRBJ1-5; 9 bases line up with TRBD1. CDR3 in DNA: TGTGCCAGCAGTTCAAGGACAGGGGGCAATCAGCCCCAGCATTTT. As protein: CASSSRTGGNQPQHF.